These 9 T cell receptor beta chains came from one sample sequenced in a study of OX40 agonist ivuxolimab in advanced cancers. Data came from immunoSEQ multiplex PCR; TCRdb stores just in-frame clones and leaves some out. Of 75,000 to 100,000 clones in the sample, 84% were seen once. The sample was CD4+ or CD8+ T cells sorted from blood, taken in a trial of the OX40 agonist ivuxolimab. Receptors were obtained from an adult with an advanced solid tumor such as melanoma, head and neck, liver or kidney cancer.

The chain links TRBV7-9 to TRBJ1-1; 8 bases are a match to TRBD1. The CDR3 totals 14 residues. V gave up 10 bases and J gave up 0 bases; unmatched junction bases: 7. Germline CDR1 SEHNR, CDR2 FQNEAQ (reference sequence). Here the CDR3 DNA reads TGTGCCACCGGGACAGGACCCATGAACACTGAAGCTTTCTTT. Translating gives CATGTGPMNTEAFF.

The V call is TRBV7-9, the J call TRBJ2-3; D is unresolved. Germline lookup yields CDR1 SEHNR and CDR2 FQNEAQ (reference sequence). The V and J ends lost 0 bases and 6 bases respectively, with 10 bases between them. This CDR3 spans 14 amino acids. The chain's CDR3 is CASSLAVGSDTQYF. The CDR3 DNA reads TGTGCCAGCAGCTTAGCGGTGGGGTCGGATACGCAGTATTTT.

CDR3 sequence: CAIKSNPGASTDTQYF. DNA for the CDR3: TGTGCCATCAAATCAAATCCAGGAGCCAGCACAGATACGCAGTATTTT. The gene calls are TRBV10-3 and TRBJ2-3; no definite D call. This CDR3 has 16 residues. V lost 7 bases, J lost 0 bases, and 17 bases lay in between. Germline CDR1 reads ENHRY; CDR2 reads SYGVKD.

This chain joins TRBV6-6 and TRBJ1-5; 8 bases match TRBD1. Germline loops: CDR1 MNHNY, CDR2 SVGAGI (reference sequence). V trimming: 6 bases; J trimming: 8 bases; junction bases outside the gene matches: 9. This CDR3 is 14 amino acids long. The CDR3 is CASRPQGAWEPQHF. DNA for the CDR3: TGTGCCAGCAGACCCCAGGGGGCCTGGGAGCCCCAGCATTTT.

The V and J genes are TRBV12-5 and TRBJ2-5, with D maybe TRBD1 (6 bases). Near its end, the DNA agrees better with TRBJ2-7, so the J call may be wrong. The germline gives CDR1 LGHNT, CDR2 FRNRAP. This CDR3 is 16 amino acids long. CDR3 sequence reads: CASGLVLNRDPYEQYF. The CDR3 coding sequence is TGTGCTAGTGGTTTGGTACTCAACAGGGACCCCTACGAGCAGTACTTC.

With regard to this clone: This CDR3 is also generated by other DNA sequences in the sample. CDR3 bases: TGTGCCAGCAGCTTGGGAGGCTACGAGCAGTACTTC. It translates to CASSLGGYEQYF. The chain links TRBV5-4 to TRBJ2-7, with D unclear. CDR3 length equals 12 residues. The germline CDR1 and CDR2 sequences are SGHNT and YYREEE (reference sequence). Trimming stripped 0 bases from V and 3 bases from J, with 4 bases between.

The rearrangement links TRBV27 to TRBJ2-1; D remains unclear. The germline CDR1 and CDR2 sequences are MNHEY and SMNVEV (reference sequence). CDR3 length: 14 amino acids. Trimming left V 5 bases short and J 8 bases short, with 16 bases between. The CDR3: CASSPQPIFDEQFF. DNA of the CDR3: TGTGCCAGCAGTCCCCAGCCCATTTTTGATGAGCAGTTCTTC.

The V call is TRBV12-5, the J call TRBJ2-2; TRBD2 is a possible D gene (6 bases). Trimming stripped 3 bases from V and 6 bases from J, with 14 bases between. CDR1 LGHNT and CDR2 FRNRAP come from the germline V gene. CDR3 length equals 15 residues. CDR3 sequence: CASGFPSTRPGELFF. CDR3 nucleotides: TGTGCTAGTGGTTTCCCTTCGACTAGGCCCGGGGAGCTGTTTTTT.

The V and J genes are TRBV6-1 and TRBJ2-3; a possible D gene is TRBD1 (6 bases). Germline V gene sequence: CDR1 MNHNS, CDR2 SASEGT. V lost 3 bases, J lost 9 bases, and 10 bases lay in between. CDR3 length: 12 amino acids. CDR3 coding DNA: TGTGCCAGCAGTGATGGCAGGGGAACGCAGTATTTT. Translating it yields CASSDGRGTQYF.